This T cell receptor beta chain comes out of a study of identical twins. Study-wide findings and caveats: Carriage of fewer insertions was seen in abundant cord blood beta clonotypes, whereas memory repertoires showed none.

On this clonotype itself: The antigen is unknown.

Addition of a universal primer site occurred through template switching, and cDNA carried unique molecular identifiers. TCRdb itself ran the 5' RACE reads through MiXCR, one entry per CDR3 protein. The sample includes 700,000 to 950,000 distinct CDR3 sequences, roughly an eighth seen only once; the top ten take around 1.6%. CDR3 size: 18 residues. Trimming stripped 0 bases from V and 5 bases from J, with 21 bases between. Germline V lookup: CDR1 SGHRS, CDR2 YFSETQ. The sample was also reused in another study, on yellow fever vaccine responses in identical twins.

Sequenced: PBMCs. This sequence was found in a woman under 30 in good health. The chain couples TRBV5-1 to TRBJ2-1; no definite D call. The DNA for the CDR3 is TGCGCCAGCAGCTTGGCCTCTCGCCGTCTGGCCAACAACAATGAGCAGTTCTTC. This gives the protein CASSLASRRLANNNEQFF.